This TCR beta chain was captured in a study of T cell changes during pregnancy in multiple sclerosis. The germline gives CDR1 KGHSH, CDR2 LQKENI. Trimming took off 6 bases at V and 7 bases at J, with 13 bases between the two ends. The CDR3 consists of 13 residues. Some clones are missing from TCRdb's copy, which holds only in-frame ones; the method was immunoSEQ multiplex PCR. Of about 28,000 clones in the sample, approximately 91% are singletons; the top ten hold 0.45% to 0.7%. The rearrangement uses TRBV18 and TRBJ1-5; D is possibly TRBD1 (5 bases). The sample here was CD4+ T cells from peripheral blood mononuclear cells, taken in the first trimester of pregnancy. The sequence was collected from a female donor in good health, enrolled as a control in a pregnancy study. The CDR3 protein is CASSLGGGQPQHF. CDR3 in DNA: TGTGCCAGCTCCCTCGGGGGAGGCCAGCCCCAGCATTTT. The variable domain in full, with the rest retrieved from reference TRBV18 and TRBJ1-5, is NAGVMQNPRHLVRRRGQEARLRCSPMKGHSHVYWYRQLPEEGLKFMVYLQKENIIDESGMPKERFSAEFPKEGPSILRIQQVVRGDSAAYFCASSLGGGQPQHFGDGTRLSIL.